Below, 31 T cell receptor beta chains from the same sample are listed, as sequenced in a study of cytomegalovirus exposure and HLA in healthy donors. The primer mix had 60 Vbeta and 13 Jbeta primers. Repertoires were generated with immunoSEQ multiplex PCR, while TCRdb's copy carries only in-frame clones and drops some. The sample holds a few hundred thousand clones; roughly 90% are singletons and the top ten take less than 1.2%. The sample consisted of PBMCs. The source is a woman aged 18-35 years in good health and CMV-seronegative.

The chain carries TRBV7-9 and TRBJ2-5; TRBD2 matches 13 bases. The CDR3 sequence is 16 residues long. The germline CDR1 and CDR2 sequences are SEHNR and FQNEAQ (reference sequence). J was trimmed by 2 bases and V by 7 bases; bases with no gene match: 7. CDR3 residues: CASTGTSGALQETQYF. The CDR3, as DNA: TGTGCCAGCACAGGGACTAGCGGGGCCTTACAAGAGACCCAGTACTTC.

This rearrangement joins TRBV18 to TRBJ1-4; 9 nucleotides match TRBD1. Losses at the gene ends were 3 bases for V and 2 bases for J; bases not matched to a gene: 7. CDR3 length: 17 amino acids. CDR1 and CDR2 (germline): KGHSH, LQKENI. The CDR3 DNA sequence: TGTGCCAGCTCACCGGGGACAGGGACTCGGACTAATGAAAAACTGTTTTTT. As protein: CASSPGTGTRTNEKLFF.

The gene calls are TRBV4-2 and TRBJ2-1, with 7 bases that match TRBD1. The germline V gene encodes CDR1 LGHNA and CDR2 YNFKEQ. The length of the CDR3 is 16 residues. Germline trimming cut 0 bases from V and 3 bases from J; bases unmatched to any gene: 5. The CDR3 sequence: CASSQDLGQIYNEQFF. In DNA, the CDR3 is TGTGCCAGCAGCCAAGATTTGGGACAGATCTACAATGAGCAGTTCTTC.

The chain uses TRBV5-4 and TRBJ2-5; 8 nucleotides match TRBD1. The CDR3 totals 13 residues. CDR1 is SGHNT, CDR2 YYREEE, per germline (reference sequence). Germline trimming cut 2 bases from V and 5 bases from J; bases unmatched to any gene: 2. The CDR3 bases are TGTGCCAGCAGCTTCCCAGGGGGCGAGACCCAGTACTTC. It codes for CASSFPGGETQYF.

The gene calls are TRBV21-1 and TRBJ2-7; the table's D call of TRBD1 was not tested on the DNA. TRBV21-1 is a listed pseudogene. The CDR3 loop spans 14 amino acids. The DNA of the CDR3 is TGTGCCAGCACCCGACAGGGGGCGCCGTACGAGCAGTACTTC. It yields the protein CASTRQGAPYEQYF.

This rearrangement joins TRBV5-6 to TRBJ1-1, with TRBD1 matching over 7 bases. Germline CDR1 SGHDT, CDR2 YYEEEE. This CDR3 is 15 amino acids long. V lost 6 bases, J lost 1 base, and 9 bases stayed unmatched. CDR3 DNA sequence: TGTGCCAGCAACCCGACAGGGTACGAGAACACTGAAGCTTTCTTT. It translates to CASNPTGYENTEAFF.

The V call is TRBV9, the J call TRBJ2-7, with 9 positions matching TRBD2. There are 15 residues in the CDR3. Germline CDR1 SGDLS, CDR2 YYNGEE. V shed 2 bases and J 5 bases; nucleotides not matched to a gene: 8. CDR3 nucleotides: TGTGCCAGCAGCGTGTATAGCGGGAGTTATGACGAGCAGTACTTC. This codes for CASSVYSGSYDEQYF.

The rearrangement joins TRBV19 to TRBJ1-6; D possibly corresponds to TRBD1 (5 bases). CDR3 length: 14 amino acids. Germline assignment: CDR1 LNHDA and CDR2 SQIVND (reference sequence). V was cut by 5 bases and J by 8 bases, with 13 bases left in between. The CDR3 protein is CASSASFRDSPLHF. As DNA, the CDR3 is TGTGCCAGTAGTGCGTCATTCAGGGATTCACCCCTCCACTTT.

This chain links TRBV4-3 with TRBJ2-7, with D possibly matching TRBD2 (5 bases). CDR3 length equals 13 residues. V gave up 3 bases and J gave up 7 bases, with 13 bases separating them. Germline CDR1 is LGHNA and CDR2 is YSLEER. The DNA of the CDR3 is TGCGCCAGCAGCCAGATGGACTCGCGGGAGCAGTACTTC. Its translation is CASSQMDSREQYF.

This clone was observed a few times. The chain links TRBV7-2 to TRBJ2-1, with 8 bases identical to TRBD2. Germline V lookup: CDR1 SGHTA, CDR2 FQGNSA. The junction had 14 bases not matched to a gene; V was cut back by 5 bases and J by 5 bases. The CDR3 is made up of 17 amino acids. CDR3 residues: CASSRQIGLARDNEQFF. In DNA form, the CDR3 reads TGTGCCAGCAGCCGACAGATCGGACTAGCCAGGGACAATGAGCAGTTCTTC.

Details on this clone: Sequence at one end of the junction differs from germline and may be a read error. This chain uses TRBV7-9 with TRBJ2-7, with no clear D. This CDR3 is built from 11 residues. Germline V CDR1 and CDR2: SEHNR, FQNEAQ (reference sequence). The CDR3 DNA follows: TGTTCCAGCAGCCAGACTTACGAGCAGTACTTC. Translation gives CSSSQTYEQYF. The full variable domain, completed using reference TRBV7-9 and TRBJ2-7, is DTGVSQNPRHKITKRGQNVTFRCDPISEHNRLYWYRQTLGQGPEFLTYFQNEAQLEKSRLLSDRFSAERPKGSFSTLEIQRTEQGDSAMYLCSSSQTYEQYFGPGTRLTVT.

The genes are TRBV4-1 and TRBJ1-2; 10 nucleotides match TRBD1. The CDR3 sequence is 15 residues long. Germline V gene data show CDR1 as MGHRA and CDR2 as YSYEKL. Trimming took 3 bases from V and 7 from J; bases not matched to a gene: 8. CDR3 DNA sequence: TGCGCCAGCAGCCAGGTTCCGGGACAGGGGTTTGGCTACACCTTC. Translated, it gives CASSQVPGQGFGYTF.

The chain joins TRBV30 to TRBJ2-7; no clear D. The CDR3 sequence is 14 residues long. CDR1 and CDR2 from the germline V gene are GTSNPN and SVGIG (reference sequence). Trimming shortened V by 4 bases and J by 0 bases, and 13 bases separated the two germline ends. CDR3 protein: CAWTDSSNSYEQYF. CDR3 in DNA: TGTGCCTGGACTGATAGCAGTAACTCCTACGAGCAGTACTTC.

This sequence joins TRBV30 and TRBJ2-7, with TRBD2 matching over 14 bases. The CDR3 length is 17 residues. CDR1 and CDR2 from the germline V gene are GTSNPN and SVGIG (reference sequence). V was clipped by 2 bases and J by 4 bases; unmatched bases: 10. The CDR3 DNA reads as TGTGCCTGGAGTCCCCCCTACGGGACTAGCGGGAGTTACGAGCAGTACTTC. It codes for CAWSPPYGTSGSYEQYF.

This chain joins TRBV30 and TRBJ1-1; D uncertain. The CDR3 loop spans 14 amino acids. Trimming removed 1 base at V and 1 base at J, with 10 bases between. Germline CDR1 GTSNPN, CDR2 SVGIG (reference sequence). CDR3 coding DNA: TGTGCCTGGAGTGAGCGCGGGAGGAACACTGAAGCTTTCTTT. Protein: CAWSERGRNTEAFF.

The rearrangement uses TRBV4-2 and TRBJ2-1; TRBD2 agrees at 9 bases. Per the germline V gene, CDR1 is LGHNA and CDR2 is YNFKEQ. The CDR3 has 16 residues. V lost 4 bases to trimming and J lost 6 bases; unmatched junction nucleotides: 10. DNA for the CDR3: TGTGCCAGCAGCCTACAAGGGACTAGCCGTACCAATGAGCAGTTCTTC. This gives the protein CASSLQGTSRTNEQFF.

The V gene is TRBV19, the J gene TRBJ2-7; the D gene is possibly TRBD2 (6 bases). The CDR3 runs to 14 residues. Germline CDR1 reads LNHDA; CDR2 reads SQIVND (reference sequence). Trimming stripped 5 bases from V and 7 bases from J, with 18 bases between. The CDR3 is CASSPLAGRGEQYF. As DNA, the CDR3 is TGTGCCAGTAGTCCCCTTGCGGGACGGGGGGAGCAGTACTTC.

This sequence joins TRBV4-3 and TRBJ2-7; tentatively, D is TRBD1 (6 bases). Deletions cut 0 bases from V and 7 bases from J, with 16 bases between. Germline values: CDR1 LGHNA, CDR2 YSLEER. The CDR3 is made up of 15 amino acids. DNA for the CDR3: TGCGCCAGCAGCCAAGATGGAATGAGGGGGTCGGAGCAGTACTTC. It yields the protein CASSQDGMRGSEQYF.

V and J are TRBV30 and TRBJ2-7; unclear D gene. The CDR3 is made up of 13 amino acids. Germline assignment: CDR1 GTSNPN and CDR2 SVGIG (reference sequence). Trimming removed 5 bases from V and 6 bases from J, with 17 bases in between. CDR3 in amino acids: CAWDPPGGTEQYF. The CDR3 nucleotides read TGTGCCTGGGACCCCCCAGGTGGAACCGAGCAGTACTTC.

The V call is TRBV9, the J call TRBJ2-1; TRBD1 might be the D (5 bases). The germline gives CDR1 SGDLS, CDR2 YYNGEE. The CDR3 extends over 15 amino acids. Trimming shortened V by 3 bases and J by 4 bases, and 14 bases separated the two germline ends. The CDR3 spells CASSATQGVYNEQFF. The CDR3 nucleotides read TGTGCCAGCAGCGCCACCCAGGGCGTATACAATGAGCAGTTCTTC. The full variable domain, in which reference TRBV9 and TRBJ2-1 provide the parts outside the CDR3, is DSGVTQTPKHLITATGQRVTLRCSPRSGDLSVYWYQQSLDQGLQFLIQYYNGEERAKGNILERFSAQQFPDLHSELNLSSLELGDSALYFCASSATQGVYNEQFFGPGTRLTVL.

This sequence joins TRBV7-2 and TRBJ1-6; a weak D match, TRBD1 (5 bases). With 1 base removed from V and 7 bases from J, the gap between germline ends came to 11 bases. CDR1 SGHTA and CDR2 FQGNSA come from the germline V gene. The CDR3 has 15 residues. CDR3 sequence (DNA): TGTGCCAGCAGCTTAGGACAGTTCGGCAATTCACCCCTCCACTTT. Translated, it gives CASSLGQFGNSPLHF.

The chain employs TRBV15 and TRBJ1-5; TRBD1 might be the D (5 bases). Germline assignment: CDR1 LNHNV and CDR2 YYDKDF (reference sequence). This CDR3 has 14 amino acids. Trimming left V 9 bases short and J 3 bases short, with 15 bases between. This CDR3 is CATNQGFDNQPQHF. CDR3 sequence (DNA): TGTGCCACTAACCAGGGTTTTGACAATCAGCCCCAGCATTTT.

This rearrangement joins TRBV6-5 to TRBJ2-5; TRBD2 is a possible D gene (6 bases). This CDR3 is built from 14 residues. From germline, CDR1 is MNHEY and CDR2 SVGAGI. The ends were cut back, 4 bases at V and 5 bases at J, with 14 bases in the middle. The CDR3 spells CASSSEGLGETQYF. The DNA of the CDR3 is TGTGCCAGCAGTTCTGAGGGACTGGGGGAGACCCAGTACTTC.

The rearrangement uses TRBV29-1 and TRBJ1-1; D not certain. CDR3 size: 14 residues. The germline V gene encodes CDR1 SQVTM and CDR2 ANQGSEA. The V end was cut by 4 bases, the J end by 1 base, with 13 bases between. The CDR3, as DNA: TGCAGCGTTGCTCACCGCCAGGAGAACACTGAAGCTTTCTTT. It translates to CSVAHRQENTEAFF.

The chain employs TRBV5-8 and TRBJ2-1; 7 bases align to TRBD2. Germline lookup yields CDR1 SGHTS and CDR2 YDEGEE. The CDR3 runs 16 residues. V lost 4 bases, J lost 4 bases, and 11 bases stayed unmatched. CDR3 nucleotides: TGTGCCAGCAGCAGCAGCAGGCTAGCGGTATACAATGAGCAGTTCTTC. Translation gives CASSSSRLAVYNEQFF.

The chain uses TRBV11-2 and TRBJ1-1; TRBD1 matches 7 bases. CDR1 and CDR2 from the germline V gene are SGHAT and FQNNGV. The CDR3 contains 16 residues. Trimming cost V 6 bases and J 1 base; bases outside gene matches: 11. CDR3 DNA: TGTGCCAGCAGAGACAGCTCCGGGACAGAGAACACTGAAGCTTTCTTT. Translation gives CASRDSSGTENTEAFF.

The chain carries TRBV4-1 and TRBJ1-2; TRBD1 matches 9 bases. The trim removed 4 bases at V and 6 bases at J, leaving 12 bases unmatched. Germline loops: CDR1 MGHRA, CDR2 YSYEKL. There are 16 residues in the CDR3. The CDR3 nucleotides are TGCGCCAGCAGCCTCAATTACCAAACAGGGGGCAATGGCTACACCTTC. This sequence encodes CASSLNYQTGGNGYTF.

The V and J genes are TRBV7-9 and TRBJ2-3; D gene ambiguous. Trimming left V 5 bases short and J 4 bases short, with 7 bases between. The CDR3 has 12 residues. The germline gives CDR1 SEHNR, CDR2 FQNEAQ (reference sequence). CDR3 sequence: CASSRGADTQYF. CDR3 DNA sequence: TGTGCCAGCAGCCGCGGCGCAGATACGCAGTATTTT.

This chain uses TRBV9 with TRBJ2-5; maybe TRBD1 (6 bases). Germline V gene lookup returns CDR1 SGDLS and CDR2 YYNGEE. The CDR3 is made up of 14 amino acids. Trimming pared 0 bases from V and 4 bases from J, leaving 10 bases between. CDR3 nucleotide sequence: TGTGCCAGCAGCGTAGGGGACATTGGAGAGACCCAGTACTTC. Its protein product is CASSVGDIGETQYF.

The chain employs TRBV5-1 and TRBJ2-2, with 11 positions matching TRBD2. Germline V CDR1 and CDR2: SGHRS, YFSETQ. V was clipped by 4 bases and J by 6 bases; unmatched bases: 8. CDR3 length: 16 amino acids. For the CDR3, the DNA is TGCGCCAGCAGCCCCAGACTAGCGGGGTTATCCGGGGAGCTGTTTTTT. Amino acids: CASSPRLAGLSGELFF. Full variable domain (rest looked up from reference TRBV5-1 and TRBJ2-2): KAGVTQTPRYLIKTRGQQVTLSCSPISGHRSVSWYQQTPGQGLQFLFEYFSETQRNKGNFPGRFSGRQFSNSRSEMNVSTLELGDSALYLCASSPRLAGLSGELFFGEGSRLTVL.

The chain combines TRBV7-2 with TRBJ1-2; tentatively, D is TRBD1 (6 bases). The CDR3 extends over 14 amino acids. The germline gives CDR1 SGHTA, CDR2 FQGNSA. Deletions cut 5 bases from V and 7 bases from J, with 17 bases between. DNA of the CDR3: TGTGCCAGCAGCCTAGTACGAGGGGGACGTGGCTACACCTTC. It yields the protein CASSLVRGGRGYTF.